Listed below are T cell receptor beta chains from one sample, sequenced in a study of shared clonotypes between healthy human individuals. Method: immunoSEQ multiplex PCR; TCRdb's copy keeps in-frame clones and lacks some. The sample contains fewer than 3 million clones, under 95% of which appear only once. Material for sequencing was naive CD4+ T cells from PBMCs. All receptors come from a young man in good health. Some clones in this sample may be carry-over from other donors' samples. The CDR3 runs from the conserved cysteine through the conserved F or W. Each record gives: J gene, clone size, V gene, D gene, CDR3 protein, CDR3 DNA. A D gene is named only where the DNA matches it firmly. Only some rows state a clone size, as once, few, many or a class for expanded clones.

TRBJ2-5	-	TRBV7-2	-	CASSRNSRETQYF	TGTGCCAGCAGCCGAAACTCCCGTGAGACCCAGTACTTC
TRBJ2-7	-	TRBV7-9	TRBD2	CASSLDLGLAGDEQYF	TGTGCCAGCAGCTTAGACCTCGGGCTAGCGGGAGACGAGCAGTACTTC
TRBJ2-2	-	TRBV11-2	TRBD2	CASSPRLAVNTGELFF	TGTGCCAGCAGCCCCCGACTAGCGGTGAACACCGGGGAGCTGTTTTTT
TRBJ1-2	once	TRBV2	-	CASRDTENGGYTF	TGTGCCAGCAGAGATACGGAAAATGGGGGCTACACCTTC
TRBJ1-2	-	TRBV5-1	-	CASSLQEGVEGYTF	TGCGCCAGCAGCTTGCAAGAGGGGGTGGAGGGCTACACCTTC
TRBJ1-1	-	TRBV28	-	CASSLGGAGGTEAFF	TGTGCCAGCAGTTTAGGAGGGGCAGGCGGCACTGAAGCTTTCTTT
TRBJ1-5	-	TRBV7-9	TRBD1	CASSLEYVGTGGNQPQHF	TGTGCCAGCAGCTTAGAGTACGTAGGGACAGGGGGCAATCAGCCCCAGCATTTT
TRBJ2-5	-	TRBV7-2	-	CASSVAGTSRTQYF	TGTGCCAGCAGCGTCGCGGGGACGTCGCGGACCCAGTACTTC
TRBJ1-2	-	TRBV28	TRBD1	CASSLRWDRGNYGYTF	TGTGCCAGCAGTTTACGATGGGACAGGGGGAACTATGGCTACACCTTC
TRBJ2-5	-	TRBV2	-	CASRWGTGQETQYF	TGTGCCAGCAGATGGGGTACAGGGCAAGAGACCCAGTACTTC
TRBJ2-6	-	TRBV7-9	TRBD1	CASSKRDSEAGANVLTF	TGTGCCAGCAGCAAACGGGACAGCGAGGCTGGGGCCAACGTCCTGACTTTC
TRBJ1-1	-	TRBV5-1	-	CASSLAQGAEAFF	TGCGCCAGCAGCTTGGCCCAGGGAGCTGAAGCTTTCTTT
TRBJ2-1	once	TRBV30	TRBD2	CAWTGTSGYNEQFF	TGTGCCTGGACCGGGACTAGCGGTTACAATGAGCAGTTCTTC